The 4 T cell receptor beta chains in this list originate from one sample, sequenced in a study of vaccination and CD4 T cells after COVID-19. Their antigens remain unidentified. Sequencing of cultured CD4+ T cell DNA used the Oncomine TCR Beta short-read assay. TCRdb reanalysed the PCR reads using MiXCR and keeps one entry per CDR3 protein. This table has under 20,000 distinct CDR3 sequences, around 50% appearing once. Regarding treatment: approximately 9-day PBMC culture with coronavirus spike peptide pools or control peptides (ViraFEST assay). The source material was cultured CD4+ T cells from blood. All receptors come from a human donor with COVID-19.

This clonotype came up a few times. The CDR3 protein is CASSPYYEQYF. The CDR3 DNA reads TGTGCCAGCAGTCCATACTACGAGCAGTACTTC. The V and J genes are TRBV6-2 or TRBV6-3 and TRBJ2-7; D is ambiguous. The CDR3 totals 11 residues. V shed 5 bases and J shed 3 bases, with 5 bases lying between them. The germline V gene has CDR1 MNHEY and CDR2 SVGEGT.

The chain joins TRBV7-9 to TRBJ2-1, with TRBD1 matching over 7 bases. The trim removed 5 bases at V and 4 bases at J, leaving 8 bases unmatched. The germline V gene has CDR1 SEHNR and CDR2 FQNEAQ (reference sequence). This CDR3 region has 15 residues. CDR3 sequence: CASSVGQTPYNEQFF. DNA of the CDR3: TGTGCCAGCAGCGTGGGACAGACCCCTTACAATGAGCAGTTCTTC.

This chain uses TRBV20-1 with TRBJ2-7; 8 bases map to TRBD1. From germline, CDR1 is DFQATT and CDR2 SNEGSKA (reference sequence). The V gene end was trimmed by 6 bases and the J gene end by 2 bases; junction bases not matched to a gene: 6. This CDR3 contains 13 residues. This CDR3 is CSAQGAVTYEQYF. Here the CDR3 DNA reads TGCAGTGCGCAGGGGGCAGTGACCTACGAGCAGTACTTC.

This clonotype was counted between two and nine times. The chain is built from TRBV30 and TRBJ1-4; no firm D call. CDR3 length: 11 residues. CDR1 GTSNPN and CDR2 SVGIG come from the germline V gene (reference sequence). CDR3: CAVGVPGKLFF. The CDR3 DNA is TGTGCTGTCGGGGTTCCGGGAAAACTGTTTTTT.